Presented here are 15 T cell receptor beta chains from one specimen sequenced in a study of cytomegalovirus exposure and HLA in healthy donors. The study ran its PCR with 60 Vbeta and 13 Jbeta primers. Data came from immunoSEQ multiplex PCR; TCRdb stores just in-frame clones and leaves some out. The sample consists of about 160,000 clones, 75% to 90% of them appearing once. What was sequenced was PBMCs. The source is a girl aged 2-10 years in good health and CMV-seropositive.

This clone was counted between two and nine times. This rearrangement joins TRBV5-1 to TRBJ2-5, with TRBD2 identical over 9 bases. The CDR3 contains 15 residues. V lost 2 bases to trimming and J lost 5 bases; unmatched junction nucleotides: 7. The germline V gene encodes CDR1 SGHRS and CDR2 YFSETQ. The CDR3 loop is CASSLRTSGRETQYF. CDR3 nucleotides: TGCGCCAGCAGCTTAAGAACTAGCGGGCGGGAGACCCAGTACTTC.

This chain joins TRBV7-3 and TRBJ1-3; 7 bases map to TRBD1. The junction had 0 bases not matched to a gene; V was cut back by 2 bases and J by 2 bases. The CDR3 has 14 residues. The germline CDR1 and CDR2 sequences are SGHTA and FQGTGA. This chain's CDR3 is CASSLGTAGNTIYF. CDR3 DNA: TGTGCCAGCAGCTTAGGGACAGCTGGAAACACCATATATTTT.

This clone was found a few times. The junction departs from the called germline gene at one end, perhaps through a read error. The chain employs TRBV7-9 and TRBJ2-1; D perhaps matches TRBD2 (5 bases). Germline assignment: CDR1 SEHNR and CDR2 FQNEAQ (reference sequence). The CDR3 extends over 12 amino acids. The CDR3 nucleotides read TGTTCCAGCAGCTTAGCGTTGCTAGAGCAGTTCTTC. Protein product: CSSSLALLEQFF.

The chain recombines TRBV7-9 with TRBJ2-1; 11 bases agree with TRBD2. The CDR3 covers 17 residues. Germline values: CDR1 SEHNR, CDR2 FQNEAQ (reference sequence). J was trimmed by 6 bases and V by 5 bases; bases with no gene match: 12. CDR3 loop: CASSPVLSGRAGNEQFF. CDR3 sequence (DNA): TGTGCCAGCAGCCCAGTACTTAGCGGGAGGGCCGGCAATGAGCAGTTCTTC.

The CDR3 is CASASGNNEQFF. DNA for the CDR3: TGTGCCAGCGCTAGCGGGAACAATGAGCAGTTCTTC. J is TRBJ2-1 and V is TRBV25-1; 9 nucleotides align to TRBD2. V shed 8 bases, J shed 5 bases, and the junction held 1 base outside the gene matches. The CDR3 has 12 amino acids. From germline, CDR1 is MGHDK and CDR2 SYGVNS.

This chain joins TRBV2 and TRBJ2-5; 10 positions match TRBD2. The length of the CDR3 is 14 residues. Germline V gives CDR1 SNHLY, CDR2 FYNNEI. Trimming took 7 bases from V and 11 from J; bases not matched to a gene: 13. In DNA form, the CDR3 reads TGTGCCAGCATTCTACCGGGACTAGCGTCTCAGCAGTACTTC. Protein sequence: CASILPGLASQQYF.

The rearrangement links TRBV9 to TRBJ1-1, with no clear D. The CDR3 has 13 amino acids. The germline V gene encodes CDR1 SGDLS and CDR2 YYNGEE. With 0 bases removed from V and 4 bases from J, the gap between germline ends came to 7 bases. CDR3 coding DNA: TGTGCCAGCAGCGTAGCAGGAAGCACTGAAGCTTTCTTT. Encoded protein: CASSVAGSTEAFF.

The chain has TRBV20-1 and TRBJ1-2; D is undetermined. Germline V CDR1 and CDR2: DFQATT, SNEGSKA (reference sequence). The CDR3 runs 11 residues. The CDR3 loop reads CLAGSHYGYTF. CDR3 coding DNA: TGCCTAGCGGGGTCCCACTATGGCTACACCTTC.

CDR3 coding DNA: TGTGCCAGTAGTATTGCACTCCACTCCTACAATGAGCAGTTCTTC. As protein: CASSIALHSYNEQFF. The chain carries TRBV19 and TRBJ2-1; no reliable D call. Germline assignment: CDR1 LNHDA and CDR2 SQIVND (reference sequence). The CDR3 sequence is 15 residues long. V was cut by 3 bases and J by 0 bases, with 9 bases left in between.

The chain uses TRBV25-1 and TRBJ1-2; a possible D gene is TRBD1 (5 bases). The CDR3 length is 14 residues. V shed 5 bases and J shed 8 bases, with 18 bases lying between them. CDR1 and CDR2 from the germline V gene are MGHDK and SYGVNS. The CDR3 loop reads CASSPPLETAGYTF. CDR3 sequence (DNA): TGTGCCAGCAGTCCACCCTTGGAGACAGCCGGCTACACCTTC.

The V call is TRBV19, the J call TRBJ1-5; D not resolved. In germline, CDR1 is LNHDA, CDR2 SQIVND (reference sequence). The CDR3 extends over 12 amino acids. V shed 9 bases and J shed 7 bases, with 13 bases lying between them. The CDR3 DNA follows: TGTGCCAGCACCGACGGAGGGCAGCCCCAGCATTTT. Translating it yields CASTDGGQPQHF. Using reference TRBV19 and TRBJ1-5 for the parts outside the CDR3, the full variable domain is DGGITQSPKYLFRKEGQNVTLSCEQNLNHDAMYWYRQDPGQGLRLIYYSQIVNDFQKGDIAEGYSVSREKKESFPLTVTSAQKNPTAFYLCASTDGGQPQHFGDGTRLSIL.

For this clone: The same CDR3 also results from other DNA sequences found in this sample. J is TRBJ2-5 and V is TRBV5-1; tentative D call: TRBD2 (6 bases). In germline, CDR1 is SGHRS, CDR2 YFSETQ. CDR3 length: 13 residues. Trimming pared 0 bases from V and 4 bases from J, leaving 7 bases between. The CDR3 DNA reads as TGCGCCAGCAGCTTGGAGGGAGGAGAGACCCAGTACTTC. It encodes CASSLEGGETQYF.

The J gene is TRBJ2-7, the V gene TRBV27; D not resolved. CDR1 and CDR2 from the germline V gene are MNHEY and SMNVEV (reference sequence). This CDR3 has 15 residues. V was pared by 2 bases and J by 0 bases, with 11 bases between. CDR3 residues: CASSLTAGASYEQYF. In nucleotides, the CDR3 is TGTGCCAGCAGTTTAACGGCAGGCGCCTCCTACGAGCAGTACTTC.

V is TRBV7-8 and J is TRBJ2-3; 8 bases fit TRBD2. This CDR3 spans 15 amino acids. V shed 3 bases, J shed 3 bases, and the junction held 5 bases outside the gene matches. Per germline, CDR1 SGHVS and CDR2 FQNEAQ. The CDR3 protein is CASSFGLAVTDTQYF. The CDR3 coding sequence is TGTGCCAGCAGCTTCGGACTAGCCGTTACAGATACGCAGTATTTT.

The chain couples TRBV5-1 to TRBJ2-4, with D possibly matching TRBD2 (5 bases). The length of the CDR3 is 18 residues. Per germline, CDR1 SGHRS and CDR2 YFSETQ. The V end lost 6 bases, the J end lost 0 bases, and 22 bases lay between the germline ends. In DNA, the CDR3 is TGCGCCAGCACCCCCTCCTTAGGTGCCGGACTAGCCAAAAACATTCAGTACTTC. It is translated as CASTPSLGAGLAKNIQYF.